This TCR beta chain emerged from a study of response to subunit inactivated influenza vaccine. General study points: The authors suggested that few new T cells are recruited per seasonal influenza vaccination.

As for this clonotype: Its antigen is not identified.

In TCRdb, the RT-PCR reads were re-called with MiXCR into one record per CDR3 protein. The sample lists approximately 700,000 distinct CDR3 sequences, roughly 14% occurring once. Here the sequenced sample was PBMCs from blood, taken around two weeks before vaccination. This receptor was obtained from a man aged 50 or older who received an inactivated influenza vaccine.

CDR3 in amino acids: CASSPPGTGADTQYF. CDR3 nucleotides: TGTGCCAGCAGCCCGCCGGGGACAGGGGCAGATACGCAGTATTTT. The chain couples TRBV7-2 to TRBJ2-3, with 10 bases that match TRBD1. The ends lost 5 bases at V and 4 bases at J; junction bases unmatched: 6. This CDR3 spans 15 amino acids. Germline lookup yields CDR1 SGHTA and CDR2 FQGNSA.